The T cell receptor beta chain under discussion was sequenced for a study of siplizumab effects on memory and regulatory T cells. Whole-study results and caveats: The diversity of naive T cells seemed greater than that of memory cells, and their alloresponse contribution seemed major. Alloreactive sequences from unstimulated CD4+ memory cells fell significantly with siplizumab. Phenotypic classification as naive or memory proved unattainable for roughly 80-96% of proliferating CD4+ or CD8+ clones.

To note about this clone: Its antigen is currently unknown.

Germline V gene sequence: CDR1 MNHNS, CDR2 SASEGT. The CDR3 contains 12 residues. With 6 bases removed from V and 8 bases from J, the gap between germline ends came to 8 bases. Here immunoSEQ multiplex PCR was the method, and the copy in TCRdb shows in-frame clones only, minus some. Seen here are about 99,000 clones, over 90% observed once, and the top ten hold 0.55% to 0.7%. Source material: Tregs sorted from blood. The receptor's source is a human donor in good health. This rearrangement joins TRBV6-1 to TRBJ1-6; maybe TRBD1 (6 bases). CDR3 amino acids: CASRYRDSPLHF. CDR3 coding DNA: TGTGCCAGCAGATACAGGGATTCACCCCTCCACTTT.